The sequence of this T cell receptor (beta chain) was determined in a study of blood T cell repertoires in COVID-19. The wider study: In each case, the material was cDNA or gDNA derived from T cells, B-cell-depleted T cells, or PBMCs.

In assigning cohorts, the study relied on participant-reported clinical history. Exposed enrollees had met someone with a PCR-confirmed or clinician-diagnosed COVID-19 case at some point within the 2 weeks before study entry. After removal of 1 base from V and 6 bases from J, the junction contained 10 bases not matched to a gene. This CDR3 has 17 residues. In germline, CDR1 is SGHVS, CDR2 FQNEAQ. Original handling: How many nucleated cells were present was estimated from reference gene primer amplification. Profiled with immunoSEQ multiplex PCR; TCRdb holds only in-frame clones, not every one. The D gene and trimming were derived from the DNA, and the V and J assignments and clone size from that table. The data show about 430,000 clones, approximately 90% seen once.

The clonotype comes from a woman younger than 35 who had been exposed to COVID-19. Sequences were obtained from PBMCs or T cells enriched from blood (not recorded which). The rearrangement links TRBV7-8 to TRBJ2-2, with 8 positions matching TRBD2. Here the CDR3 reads CASSLVLGLGTPGELFF. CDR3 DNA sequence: TGTGCCAGCAGCTTAGTGTTGGGACTAGGAACCCCCGGGGAGCTGTTTTTT.